This TCR beta chain was found in a study of blood T cell repertoires in COVID-19. Study at large: Italy, Spain and the United States were the sources of the convalescent and acute COVID-19 samples. The analysed material was cDNA or gDNA that came from T cells, B-cell-depleted T cells, or PBMCs.

Measured with immunoSEQ multiplex PCR; TCRdb has only the in-frame clones, and not every one. The table records 57,000 or so clones, roughly 86% of them present only once. Trimming took 4 bases from V and 1 from J; bases not matched to a gene: 0. In germline, CDR1 is GTSNPN, CDR2 SVGIG (reference sequence). The CDR3 consists of 13 residues. This TCR was recovered from a woman in her fifties or sixties with active or convalescent COVID-19. Sequencing used peripheral blood. The chain combines TRBV30 with TRBJ2-3; 9 positions match TRBD2. CDR3 nucleotides: TGTGCCTGGACTAGCGGGGGCACAGATACGCAGTATTTT. It encodes CAWTSGGTDTQYF.